This T cell receptor beta chain is from a study of T-cell reconstitution after alpha-beta-depleted transplantation in children. A TCRbeta library incorporating unique molecular identifiers was prepared. Each CDR3 protein gets one entry after TCRdb re-called the PCR reads with MiXCR. The table has 250,000 or so distinct CDR3 sequences, approximately 8.9% seen once. This clonotype was observed at least ten times. The sequence came from a male patient aged 10 to 17 who had a stem cell transplant for acute lymphoblastic leukemia, so the T cells may come from the graft donor. This sample comprised PBMCs, mostly from graft donor cells, obtained 180 days after TCRalphabeta/CD19-depleted stem cell transplant.

The CDR3 sequence: CASSPDRRGGTDTQYF. The CDR3 region has the DNA TGCGCCAGCAGCCCGGACAGACGAGGGGGCACAGATACGCAGTATTTT. V is TRBV5-1 and J is TRBJ2-3, with a possible D match to TRBD1 (6 bases). Germline V lookup: CDR1 SGHRS, CDR2 YFSETQ. The CDR3 has 16 amino acids. Between the trimmed V and J ends, which lost 4 bases and 1 base, there was a span of 16 bases.